What follows describes a single T cell receptor beta chain. This sample was included in a study of technical replicates of blood from a handful of donors. CDR1 is MNHEY, CDR2 SMNVEV, per germline (reference sequence). The CDR3 spans 13 residues. The V gene lost 6 bases and the J gene lost 5 bases, with 10 bases spanning the gap. This table comes from immunoSEQ multiplex PCR, and its TCRdb copy is limited to in-frame clones, with some not included. The table includes tens of thousands of clones, about 95% detected once. This TCR derives from a human donor in good health. The specimen sequenced was T cells isolated from PBMCs. This rearrangement joins TRBV27 to TRBJ1-4; D gene unclear. CDR3 residues: CASSLRQNEKLFF. The CDR3 bases are TGTGCCAGCAGCCTGAGGCAGAATGAAAAACTGTTTTTT.